A selection of T cell receptor beta chains follows, all from one sample in a study of long-term antiretroviral therapy in people with HIV. Profiling relied on immunoSEQ multiplex PCR, and the TCRdb table lists in-frame clones only, not all of them. The sample carries tens of thousands of clones, 80% to 95% recorded once. The starting material was unsorted PBMCs, obtained 7.6 years after starting antiretroviral therapy. These receptors originate from a woman in her thirties or forties with HIV. CDR3s include the opening cysteine and the closing phenylalanine or tryptophan. A D gene is named only where the DNA matches it firmly. Only part of the rows carry a size: once, few, many, or a class if the clone is expanded.

d_call | j_call | clone_size | v_call | cdr3_nt | cdr3_aa
TRBD1 | TRBJ2-7 | once | TRBV10-3 | TGTGCCATCAGCCCAGTTACAGGGGCTGGGGTTTACGAGCAGTACTTC | CAISPVTGAGVYEQYF
- | TRBJ1-1 | - | TRBV5-5 | TGTGCCAGCAGCGTGTCCGGGCAGAACACTGAAGCTTTCTTT | CASSVSGQNTEAFF
- | TRBJ1-1 | - | TRBV30 | TGTGCCTGGACTACGTTGCGGCACACTGAAGCTTTCTTT | CAWTTLRHTEAFF
TRBD2 | TRBJ2-5 | - | TRBV4-3 | TGCGCCAGCAGCCAAGATCCCCCCTTTGCAGCGGGGGGGCCGGAGACCCAGTACTTC | CASSQDPPFAAGGPETQYF
TRBD1 | TRBJ1-3 | - | TRBV7-2 | TGTGCCAGCAGCCCGGGGGAGACAGGGTGGGGAAACACCATATATTTT | CASSPGETGWGNTIYF
- | TRBJ1-1 | - | TRBV6-5 | TGTGCCAGCAGTTACGGGGTTCGCCATTACCTGAAAGCTTTCTTT | CASSYGVRHYLKAFF
TRBD1 | TRBJ2-5 | - | TRBV7-2 | TGTGCCAGCACCCCCCCCGGGACAGGGAGGCAGGAGACCCAGTACTTC | CASTPPGTGRQETQYF
- | TRBJ1-1 | - | TRBV6-5 | TGTGCCAGCAGTTACTCGATCGCTGATAACACTGAAGCTTTCTTT | CASSYSIADNTEAFF
TRBD1 | TRBJ2-1 | - | TRBV5-4 | TGTGCCAGCAGCTTGGCCGGGACAGATGAGCAGTTCTTC | CASSLAGTDEQFF
- | TRBJ2-2 | - | TRBV6-5 | TGTGCCAGCAGTAGGAGAGGGGAGCTGTTTTTT | CASSRRGELFF
- | TRBJ1-6 | once | TRBV7-9 | TGTGCCAGCAGCACCGACCTTAATTCACCCCTCCACTTT | CASSTDLNSPLHF
- | TRBJ2-1 | - | TRBV10-2 | TGCGCCAGCAGTGATGTGGATCGGAGGCAGTTCTTC | CASSDVDRRQFF
TRBD2 | TRBJ2-1 | - | TRBV4-3 | TGCGCCAGCAGGCAAGGCCTAACTAGCGGGGGGGACAATGAGCAGTTCTTC | CASRQGLTSGGDNEQFF
TRBD1 | TRBJ2-7 | - | TRBV2 | TGTGCCAGCACAAGGACAGGCTTCTACGAGCAGTACTTC | CASTRTGFYEQYF
TRBD1 | TRBJ1-2 | - | TRBV19 | TGTGCCAGTAGTATTAAGGGGGCGAACTATGGCTACACCTTC | CASSIKGANYGYTF
- | TRBJ1-2 | - | TRBV5-1 | TGCGCCAGCAGTCTCCTCCCCGCGGGGAGGACCTATGGCTACACCTTC | CASSLLPAGRTYGYTF
- | TRBJ2-1 | - | TRBV15 | TGTGCCACCAGCAGAGAGGGAGTGGGGGCGTACAATGAGCAGTTCTTC | CATSREGVGAYNEQFF
- | TRBJ1-2 | - | TRBV6-6 | TGTGCCAGCAGTTACCAACAGGGATCCTACACCTTC | CASSYQQGSYTF
- | TRBJ1-3 | - | TRBV7-8 | TGTGCCAGCAGCGGGACCCCGTTTGGGAACACCATATATTTT | CASSGTPFGNTIYF
- | TRBJ2-5 | - | TRBV14 | TGTGCCAGCAGCCAAGTGTCACCTGGCAGGCGGATGCAAGAGACCCAGTACTTC | CASSQVSPGRRMQETQYF
- | TRBJ1-2 | - | TRBV2 | TGTGCCAGCAGTGCCGGCGGGGTTGGAAACTATGGCTACACCTTC | CASSAGGVGNYGYTF
- | TRBJ1-1 | - | TRBV7-2 | TGTGCCAGCAGCCCGGTCCCACGGAACACTGAAGCTTTCTTT | CASSPVPRNTEAFF
- | TRBJ2-2 | - | TRBV19 | TGTGCCAGTAGTATTATCCAGAGAAACACCGGGGAGCTGTTTTTT | CASSIIQRNTGELFF
- | TRBJ2-3 | - | TRBV6-5 | TGTGCCAGCAGTTATGGGCGGGGTTCCACAGATACGCAGTATTTT | CASSYGRGSTDTQYF
TRBD2 | TRBJ2-3 | - | TRBV27 | TGTGCCAGCAGTTCCCGAGCGGGGGCTCATACCAGCACAGATACGCAGTATTTT | CASSSRAGAHTSTDTQYF
- | TRBJ1-1 | - | TRBV19 | TGTGCCAGTAGTAAGCAGGGCCGGCGGAACACTGAAGCTTTCTTT | CASSKQGRRNTEAFF
TRBD1 | TRBJ2-2 | - | TRBV7-3 | TGTGCCAGCAGCGAGTCGACAGGGAAAGGGGAGCTGTTTTTT | CASSESTGKGELFF
- | TRBJ2-5 | - | TRBV30 | TGTGCCTGGAGTGTACTTGCGCCGCAGGTTCAAGAGACCCAGTACTTC | CAWSVLAPQVQETQYF
- | TRBJ1-3 | - | TRBV27 | TGTGCCAGCAGTCAACAGGGAGTAAGGGGTAACACCATATATTTT | CASSQQGVRGNTIYF
- | TRBJ1-2 | - | TRBV7-9 | TGTGCCAGCAGCCACGATAACTATGGCTACACCTTC | CASSHDNYGYTF
- | TRBJ2-6 | - | TRBV30 | TGTGCCTGGAGTCCGGGGGGCTCGGGGGCCAACGTCCTGACTTTC | CAWSPGGSGANVLTF
TRBD1 | TRBJ2-5 | - | TRBV7-2 | TGTGCCAGCGGGGACAGGGCTACGACCCAGTACTTC | CASGDRATTQYF
TRBD1 | TRBJ2-3 | - | TRBV5-1 | TGCGCCAGCAGCTTGGGGACAGGGACCACAGATACGCAGTATTTT | CASSLGTGTTDTQYF
- | TRBJ2-7 | - | TRBV7-9 | TGTGCCAGCAGCTTAGCGTTTACGACAGGCGTACCCTACGAGCAGTACTTC | CASSLAFTTGVPYEQYF
TRBD2 | TRBJ2-5 | - | TRBV11-2 | TGTGCCAGCAGCTTAGAGGGGGGACTAGCGGGGGCCCTGAACTTC | CASSLEGGLAGALNF
- | TRBJ1-2 | - | TRBV27 | TGTGCCAGCAGTTTCGCAGATAACTATGGCTACACCTTC | CASSFADNYGYTF
TRBD1 | TRBJ1-2 | - | TRBV30 | TGTGCCTGGAGTGTACGGGCCCGGGACAGGTTTTCTGGCTACACCTTC | CAWSVRARDRFSGYTF
TRBD1 | TRBJ1-2 | once | TRBV5-1 | TGCGCCAGCAGCGTGGACAGGCTTAACTATGGCTACACCTTC | CASSVDRLNYGYTF